Shown below are 30 T cell receptor beta chains from a single sample sequenced in a study of Ad26.COV2.S vaccination and SARS-CoV-2 variants. Some clones are missing from TCRdb's copy, which holds only in-frame ones; the method was immunoSEQ multiplex PCR. The sample records fewer than 400,000 clones, roughly 90% being singletons. The sample's treatment: around 19 received Ad26.COV2.S at low or high dose, single or two shots; about 5 received placebo; per-sample allocation not given. The study sampled participants on day 63 after the first vaccine or placebo injection. The sequenced sample was peripheral blood, obtained in a trial of Ad26.COV2.S vaccine versus placebo. These TCRs come from a person aged 18-65 years who received the Ad26.COV2.S COVID-19 vaccine or a placebo.

This clone has just a few counts. The rearrangement links TRBV3-1 (or the pseudogene TRBV3-2) to TRBJ1-4, with D maybe TRBD1 (5 bases). CDR3 size: 14 residues. Trimming pared 2 bases from V and 8 bases from J, leaving 12 bases between. Per the germline V gene, CDR1 is LGHDT and CDR2 is YNNKEL (reference sequence). The CDR3 reads CASSQSQGREKLFF. In DNA form, the CDR3 reads TGTGCCAGCAGCCAATCGCAGGGACGGGAAAAACTGTTTTTT.

The V gene is TRBV7-9, the J gene TRBJ1-1; tentatively, D is TRBD1 (5 bases). Germline CDR1 is SEHNR and CDR2 is FQNEAQ (reference sequence). Trimming removed 6 bases at V and 6 bases at J, with 11 bases between. There are 12 residues in the CDR3. CDR3 loop: CASRGAGSEAFF. The CDR3 DNA reads TGTGCCAGCAGAGGGGCAGGGTCTGAAGCTTTCTTT.

In its sample, this clone was seen once. The rearrangement joins TRBV6-2 or TRBV6-3 to TRBJ2-3; D unresolved. The V gene's germline CDR1 is MNHEY and CDR2 SVGEGT. Trimming cost V 6 bases and J 4 bases, with 11 bases left between them. The CDR3 spans 13 residues. CDR3 sequence: CASSRWSADTQYF. The CDR3 bases are TGTGCCAGCAGCCGCTGGAGCGCAGATACGCAGTATTTT.

The chain carries TRBV19 and TRBJ1-1; D gene unclear. The CDR3 has 13 residues. CDR1 LNHDA and CDR2 SQIVND come from the germline V gene (reference sequence). Trimming stripped 3 bases from V and 5 bases from J, with 10 bases between. The CDR3 spells CASSIETWTEAFF. In DNA form, the CDR3 reads TGTGCCAGTAGTATCGAGACCTGGACTGAAGCTTTCTTT.

This sequence joins TRBV7-9 and TRBJ1-1; weak D call: TRBD1 (5 bases). The CDR3 length is 14 residues. CDR1 SEHNR and CDR2 FQNEAQ come from the germline V gene (reference sequence). With 4 bases removed from V and 1 base from J, the gap between germline ends came to 10 bases. CDR3 DNA: TGTGCCAGCAGCTCAGGGTCCGGGAACACTGAAGCTTTCTTT. It translates to CASSSGSGNTEAFF.

The V call is TRBV4-1, the J call TRBJ2-7, with a weak D call TRBD1 (7 bases). Trimming removed 8 bases at V and 4 bases at J, with 18 bases between. Germline CDR1 and CDR2: MGHRA and YSYEKL. This CDR3 contains 14 residues. The DNA for the CDR3 is TGCGCCAGCCAGAACCGACAGGGAGGATACGAGCAGTACTTC. It encodes CASQNRQGGYEQYF.

V usage is TRBV19 and J usage is TRBJ1-2; no reliable D call. The CDR3 contains 14 residues. CDR1 and CDR2 (germline): LNHDA, SQIVND (reference sequence). V lost 6 bases to trimming and J lost 5 bases, with 16 bases between them. The CDR3: CASRPAAGDYGYTF. Written as DNA, the CDR3 is TGTGCCAGTAGGCCCGCTGCAGGAGATTATGGCTACACCTTC. Full variable domain (outside the CDR3, taken from reference TRBV19 and TRBJ1-2): DGGITQSPKYLFRKEGQNVTLSCEQNLNHDAMYWYRQDPGQGLRLIYYSQIVNDFQKGDIAEGYSVSREKKESFPLTVTSAQKNPTAFYLCASRPAAGDYGYTFGSGTRLTVV.

This chain uses TRBV7-2 with TRBJ2-3; D unresolved. V lost 1 base, J lost 3 bases, and 5 bases lay in between. The CDR3 is 13 residues long. Germline V gene sequence: CDR1 SGHTA, CDR2 FQGNSA. The CDR3 sequence is CASSLGRTDTQYF. The CDR3 coding sequence is TGTGCCAGCAGCTTAGGCAGGACAGATACGCAGTATTTT. Full variable domain (missing parts from reference TRBV7-2 and TRBJ2-3): GAGVSQSPSNKVTEKGKDVELRCDPISGHTALYWYRQSLGQGLEFLIYFQGNSAPDKSGLPSDRFSAERTGGSVSTLTIQRTQQEDSAVYLCASSLGRTDTQYFGPGTRLTVL.

This clone was recorded only once. This chain uses TRBV11-2 with TRBJ2-1, with D maybe TRBD2 (5 bases). V was shortened by 3 bases and J by 6 bases, with 6 bases between the two germline ends. The CDR3 totals 12 residues. Germline V gives CDR1 SGHAT, CDR2 FQNNGV. The CDR3 sequence: CASSFGLNEQFF. The CDR3 DNA reads TGTGCCAGCAGCTTCGGACTCAATGAGCAGTTCTTC.

The chain couples TRBV7-2 to TRBJ2-7; D may be TRBD2 (5 bases). V was shortened by 0 bases and J by 3 bases, with 6 bases between the two germline ends. Germline V gene data show CDR1 as SGHTA and CDR2 as FQGNSA. The length of the CDR3 is 13 residues. The CDR3 coding sequence is TGTGCCAGCAGCTTAGCCGCGGGCTACGAGCAGTACGTC. Encoded protein: CASSLAAGYEQYV.

The chain recombines TRBV5-1 with TRBJ2-7, with 9 bases fitting TRBD1. Germline CDR1 and CDR2: SGHRS and YFSETQ. This CDR3 region has 17 residues. Germline trimming cut 0 bases from V and 4 bases from J; bases unmatched to any gene: 11. For the CDR3, the DNA is TGCGCCAGCAGCTTGGTTAGGGTTGGGACAGGGCCGTACGAGCAGTACTTC. Translation: CASSLVRVGTGPYEQYF.

The V and J genes are TRBV5-1 and TRBJ1-1, with D uncertain. Trimming took 4 bases from V and 0 from J, leaving 10 bases between them. The CDR3 runs 14 residues. Germline V lookup: CDR1 SGHRS, CDR2 YFSETQ. DNA for the CDR3: TGCGCCAGCAGCCCCCTGGCGGTGAACACTGAAGCTTTCTTT. Its translation: CASSPLAVNTEAFF.

The chain uses TRBV6-7 and TRBJ2-5; D is perhaps TRBD1 or TRBD2 (5 bases each). TRBV6-7 is noted as an ORF with a role that remains uncertain. The CDR3 consists of 16 residues. The germline V and J ends were trimmed by 0 bases and 3 bases, with 14 bases remaining between them. CDR3 protein: CASSYSMFWGKETQYF. Written as DNA, the CDR3 is TGTGCCAGCAGTTACTCGATGTTTTGGGGGAAAGAGACCCAGTACTTC.

This clone was detected a few times. This chain uses TRBV7-2 with TRBJ1-1; D is unclear. Deletions cut 3 bases from V and 1 base from J, with 3 bases between. Per germline, CDR1 SGHTA and CDR2 FQGNSA. The CDR3 is 12 residues long. CDR3: CASSFGNTEAFF. The CDR3 coding sequence is TGTGCCAGCAGCTTCGGGAACACTGAAGCTTTCTTT. Full variable domain (rest looked up from reference TRBV7-2 and TRBJ1-1): GAGVSQSPSNKVTEKGKDVELRCDPISGHTALYWYRQSLGQGLEFLIYFQGNSAPDKSGLPSDRFSAERTGGSVSTLTIQRTQQEDSAVYLCASSFGNTEAFFGQGTRLTVV.

This chain joins TRBV20-1 and TRBJ1-6, with D unclear. Looked up from germline, CDR1 is DFQATT and CDR2 is SNEGSKA (reference sequence). This CDR3 is built from 14 residues. The ends were cut back, 3 bases at V and 0 bases at J, with 6 bases in the middle. CDR3 bases: TGCAGTGCTAGTGGGAACTCCTATAATTCACCCCTCCACTTT. Its translation: CSASGNSYNSPLHF.

The chain links TRBV6-5 to TRBJ1-2, with D tentatively TRBD1 (5 bases). V lost 6 bases to trimming and J lost 8 bases, with 16 bases between them. The germline V gene has CDR1 MNHEY and CDR2 SVGAGI. The CDR3 has 13 residues. The CDR3 here is CASRLGTAEGYTF. The CDR3 DNA reads as TGTGCCAGCAGGCTCGGGACCGCGGAAGGCTACACCTTC.

This chain joins TRBV6-5 and TRBJ1-1; no definite D call. CDR3 length: 11 amino acids. Trimming left V 6 bases short and J 7 bases short, with 9 bases between. Per the germline V gene, CDR1 is MNHEY and CDR2 is SVGAGI. The CDR3: CASSYADEAFF. CDR3 nucleotide sequence: TGTGCCAGCAGCTACGCGGATGAAGCTTTCTTT.

The V call is TRBV2, the J call TRBJ1-2; tentatively, D is TRBD1 (6 bases). V gave up 10 bases and J gave up 8 bases, with 20 bases separating them. The CDR3 consists of 13 residues. Germline CDR1 and CDR2: SNHLY and FYNNEI. The CDR3 sequence is CAILLPDSSGYTF. The DNA for the CDR3 is TGTGCCATCCTCCTTCCGGACAGCTCGGGCTACACCTTC.

This clone was observed once. The chain couples TRBV28 to TRBJ2-1; D tentatively reads TRBD1 or TRBD2 (5 bases each). This CDR3 spans 16 amino acids. Germline CDR1 MDHEN, CDR2 SYDVKM. Between the trimmed V and J ends, which lost 6 bases and 0 bases, there was a span of 15 bases. The CDR3 sequence: CASRPRRGASYNEQFF. Written as DNA, the CDR3 is TGTGCCAGCAGGCCTAGGAGAGGGGCCTCCTACAATGAGCAGTTCTTC. Filled out from reference TRBV28 and TRBJ2-1, the complete variable domain reads DVKVTQSSRYLVKRTGEKVFLECVQDMDHENMFWYRQDPGLGLRLIYFSYDVKMKEKGDIPEGYSVSREKKERFSLILESASTNQTSMYLCASRPRRGASYNEQFFGPGTRLTVL.

The chain employs TRBV5-1 and TRBJ1-1, with 7 bases lining up with TRBD1. The length of the CDR3 is 13 residues. The ends lost 5 bases at V and 10 bases at J; junction bases unmatched: 11. Germline values: CDR1 SGHRS, CDR2 YFSETQ. The CDR3 region has the DNA TGCGCCAGCAGTCCCACCTACCGGGACAGAGCTTTCTTT. As protein: CASSPTYRDRAFF.

The rearrangement uses TRBV27 and TRBJ2-5; D is possibly TRBD2 (6 bases). The CDR3 consists of 14 residues. Germline CDR1 reads MNHEY; CDR2 reads SMNVEV (reference sequence). With 7 bases removed from V and 5 bases from J, the gap between germline ends came to 17 bases. CDR3 coding DNA: TGTGCCAGCATATCATTAGGCGGGGTCGAGACCCAGTACTTC. Its translation is CASISLGGVETQYF.

This chain connects TRBV19 to TRBJ1-1; D gene ambiguous. With 5 bases removed from V and 5 bases from J, the gap between germline ends came to 12 bases. Looked up from germline, CDR1 is LNHDA and CDR2 is SQIVND (reference sequence). This CDR3 spans 13 amino acids. The chain's CDR3 is CASSSGTPTEAFF. CDR3 nucleotides: TGTGCCAGTAGTTCGGGCACTCCAACTGAAGCTTTCTTT.

This chain uses TRBV7-2 with TRBJ1-5; D gene ambiguous. This CDR3 region has 15 residues. CDR1 SGHTA and CDR2 FQGNSA come from the germline V gene. Trimming pared 5 bases from V and 2 bases from J, leaving 13 bases between. The CDR3 DNA reads as TGTGCCAGCAGCCTCACATCAATCGGCAATCAGCCCCAGCATTTT. Protein sequence: CASSLTSIGNQPQHF.

The table lists this clone with a count of one. V gene TRBV27 combines with J gene TRBJ2-7, with 7 bases that match TRBD1. This CDR3 is 18 amino acids long. CDR1 MNHEY and CDR2 SMNVEV come from the germline V gene (reference sequence). Trimming at V came to 0 bases and at J to 1 base, leaving 12 bases not matched to a gene. The CDR3 protein is CASSLSIGDSGFSYEQYV. The CDR3 DNA reads TGTGCCAGCAGTTTATCGATAGGGGACAGTGGGTTTTCCTACGAGCAGTACGTC.

The chain couples TRBV5-1 to TRBJ2-1; D gene ambiguous. Germline V gene lookup returns CDR1 SGHRS and CDR2 YFSETQ. V was clipped by 4 bases and J by 7 bases, with 15 bases between them. This CDR3 contains 14 residues. The CDR3 DNA follows: TGCGCCAGCAGCGTTCAAGCTACCAAAAATGAGCAGTTCTTC. This codes for CASSVQATKNEQFF. Variable domain in full (rest from reference TRBV5-1 and TRBJ2-1): KAGVTQTPRYLIKTRGQQVTLSCSPISGHRSVSWYQQTPGQGLQFLFEYFSETQRNKGNFPGRFSGRQFSNSRSEMNVSTLELGDSALYLCASSVQATKNEQFFGPGTRLTVL.

The gene calls are TRBV5-4 and TRBJ1-3, with unresolved D. Per germline, CDR1 SGHNT and CDR2 YYREEE (reference sequence). V was pared by 4 bases and J by 5 bases, with 16 bases between. This CDR3 is built from 15 residues. The CDR3 reads CASSQKQGSRNTIYF. The CDR3 coding sequence is TGTGCCAGCAGCCAGAAACAAGGGTCCCGAAACACCATATATTTT.

V is TRBV5-5 and J is TRBJ1-1; no clear D gene. V was clipped by 0 bases and J by 0 bases, with 12 bases between them. This CDR3 has 16 residues. The germline V gene has CDR1 SGHKS and CDR2 YYEKEE (reference sequence). CDR3 residues: CASSLGPLVLNTEAFF. The CDR3 DNA is TGTGCCAGCAGCTTGGGGCCCCTAGTCCTGAACACTGAAGCTTTCTTT.

This chain links TRBV19 with TRBJ1-5; D gene uncertain. Trimming shortened V by 6 bases and J by 5 bases, and 11 bases separated the two germline ends. The CDR3 covers 13 residues. The V gene's germline CDR1 is LNHDA and CDR2 SQIVND (reference sequence). Written as DNA, the CDR3 is TGTGCCAGTAGCGACACACGGGATCAGCCCCAGCATTTT. This gives the protein CASSDTRDQPQHF.

This clone has only a few counts. The genes are TRBV10-3 and TRBJ1-5, with 7 positions matching TRBD1. After removal of 4 bases from V and 1 base from J, the junction contained 1 base not matched to a gene. Per germline, CDR1 ENHRY and CDR2 SYGVKD. The CDR3 length is 14 residues. For the CDR3, the DNA is TGTGCCATCAGTGCGACAGGGAGCAATCAGCCCCAGCATTTT. Translating gives CAISATGSNQPQHF.

The J gene is TRBJ1-1, the V gene TRBV12-3 or TRBV12-4; D ambiguous. V lost 1 base, J lost 11 bases, and 11 bases lay in between. The CDR3 length is 12 residues. Here the CDR3 DNA reads TGTGCCAGCAGTTTAGGAGGACCTACTGCTTTCTTT. This sequence encodes CASSLGGPTAFF.